This TCR beta chain was identified during a study of blood T cell repertoires in COVID-19. Study in general: Acute-phase and convalescent COVID-19 samples originated in the United States, Italy and Spain. PBMCs, B-cell-depleted T cells, or T cells provided the cDNA or gDNA that made up the material.

CDR3 size: 14 residues. The V segment lost 6 bases and the J segment 8 bases; nucleotides outside the gene matches: 9. CDR1 is SNHLY, CDR2 FYNNEI, per germline. As originally analysed: Amplification from reference gene primers served as the basis for estimated nucleated cell counts. TCRdb's table, derived via immunoSEQ multiplex PCR, lists solely in-frame clones and lacks some. V, J and clone size were drawn from that table, and D and trimming were deduced from the DNA. The top ten clones hold 10% of a sample with 140,000 to 150,000 clones, approximately 82% of them seen once. This TCR came from a man between 60 and 75 years old with active or convalescent COVID-19. The sequenced sample was peripheral blood. V and J are TRBV2 and TRBJ2-1; the match to TRBD1 covers 8 bases. CDR3 region: CASRRQGRLDEQFF. CDR3 DNA sequence: TGTGCCAGCAGGCGACAGGGGCGGCTCGATGAGCAGTTCTTC. The full variable domain, completed using reference TRBV2 and TRBJ2-1, is EPEVTQTPSHQVTQMGQEVILRCVPISNHLYFYWYRQILGQKVEFLVSFYNNEISEKSEIFDDQFSVERPDGSNFTLKIRSTKLEDSAMYFCASRRQGRLDEQFFGPGTRLTVL.